This record looks at one T cell receptor (beta chain) sequence and its context. With 0 bases clipped from V and 2 bases from J, the junction kept 4 bases outside the gene matches. The CDR3 totals 15 residues. Germline assignment: CDR1 SGHRS and CDR2 YFSETQ. Profiling relied on immunoSEQ multiplex PCR, and the TCRdb table lists in-frame clones only, not all of them. The sample carries roughly 260,000 clones, around 82% recorded once. The data were taken from a study of blood T cell repertoires in COVID-19. This chain connects TRBV5-1 to TRBJ1-2; 7 bases line up with TRBD1. Sequencing input: peripheral blood. The sequence derives from a woman of 80 years or more with active or convalescent COVID-19. The CDR3 loop reads CASSLAGQINYGYTF. The CDR3 nucleotides read TGCGCCAGCAGCTTGGCGGGACAGATCAACTATGGCTACACCTTC. The variable domain in full, with the rest retrieved from reference TRBV5-1 and TRBJ1-2, is KAGVTQTPRYLIKTRGQQVTLSCSPISGHRSVSWYQQTPGQGLQFLFEYFSETQRNKGNFPGRFSGRQFSNSRSEMNVSTLELGDSALYLCASSLAGQINYGYTFGSGTRLTVV.